What follows is one TCR beta chain and its context. Antigen: not known. The data are from a study of T cells after posttransplantation cyclophosphamide. This table comes from immunoSEQ multiplex PCR, and its TCRdb copy is limited to in-frame clones, with some not included. The repertoire holds some 47,000 clones, with around 83% as singletons. Study results and caveats: Tissue-infiltrating T cells from skin or gut overlapped little with blood T cells.

Trimming shortened V by 5 bases and J by 6 bases, and 20 bases separated the two germline ends. From germline, CDR1 is LGHNA and CDR2 YNFKEQ. The CDR3 extends over 16 amino acids. The specimen sequenced was PBMCs. The receptor's source is a man aged 30 to 39 with a blood cancer, CMV-positive, and with a related stem cell donor. The chain combines TRBV4-2 with TRBJ2-1; D is perhaps TRBD2 (6 bases). For the CDR3, the DNA is TGTGCCAGCAGCTCAACCGGGACTCTAGATGCCAATGAGCAGTTCTTC. The encoded protein is CASSSTGTLDANEQFF.